This TCR beta chain derives from a study of a mutant IDH1 vaccine in newly diagnosed glioma. Points from the study as a whole: Among patients, nearly 95% showed immune responses induced by the vaccine.

Note on this clone: Its antigen is unknown.

Time point noted: week 5, during vaccination. Topical imiquimod was applied with each vaccine dose, which held 300 ug of mutant IDH1 20-mer peptide. Germline CDR1 reads MNHEY; CDR2 reads SVGAGI. The CDR3 runs 14 residues. V was clipped by 0 bases and J by 8 bases, with 13 bases between them. Method: immunoSEQ multiplex PCR; TCRdb's copy keeps in-frame clones and lacks some. The table includes 45,000 to 70,000 clones, 75% to 85% detected once. This specimen was PBMCs, taken from a glioma patient whose treatment included an IDH1 peptide vaccine. V is TRBV6-5 and J is TRBJ1-2; maybe TRBD1 (6 bases). The receptor was isolated from a young man with glioma. CDR3 sequence: CASSYSNTGRGYTF. The CDR3 DNA is TGTGCCAGCAGTTACTCGAATACAGGGCGAGGCTACACCTTC.